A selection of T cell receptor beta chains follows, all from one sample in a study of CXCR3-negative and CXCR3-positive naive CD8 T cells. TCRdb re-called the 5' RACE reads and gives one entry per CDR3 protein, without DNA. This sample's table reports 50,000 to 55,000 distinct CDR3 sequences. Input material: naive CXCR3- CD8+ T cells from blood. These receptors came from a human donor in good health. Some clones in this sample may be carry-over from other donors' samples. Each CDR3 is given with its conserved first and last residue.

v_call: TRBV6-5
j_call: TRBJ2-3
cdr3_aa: CASSYSPWSDTQYF

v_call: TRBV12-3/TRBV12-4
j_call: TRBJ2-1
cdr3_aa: CASSSLTSGDYNEQFF

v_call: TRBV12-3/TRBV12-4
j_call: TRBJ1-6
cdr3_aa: CASSPDRGYSPLHF

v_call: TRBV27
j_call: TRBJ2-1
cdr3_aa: CASSTGLVNEQFF

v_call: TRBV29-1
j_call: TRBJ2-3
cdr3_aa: CSVEDRRLVPADTQYF

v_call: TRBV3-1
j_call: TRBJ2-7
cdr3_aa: CASSQVSLSGGPSYEQYF

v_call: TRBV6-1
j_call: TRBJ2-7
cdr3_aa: CASSGTGWYEQYF

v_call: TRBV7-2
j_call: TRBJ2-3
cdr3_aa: CASSPFSGTGADTQYF

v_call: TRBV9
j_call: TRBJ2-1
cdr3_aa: CASSVDSDFYNEQFF

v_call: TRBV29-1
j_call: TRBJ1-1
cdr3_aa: CSAAGISTEAFF

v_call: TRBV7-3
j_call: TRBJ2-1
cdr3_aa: CASSLEGGDYNEQFF

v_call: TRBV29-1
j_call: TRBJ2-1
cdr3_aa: CSVEDPTTGAYNEQFF

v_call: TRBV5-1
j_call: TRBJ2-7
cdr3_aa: CASSSSTGGPAYEQYF

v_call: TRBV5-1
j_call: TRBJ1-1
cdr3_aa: CASHVGVRSTEAFF

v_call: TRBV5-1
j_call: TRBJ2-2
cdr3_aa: CASSFDDRGNTGELFF

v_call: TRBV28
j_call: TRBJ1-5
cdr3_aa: CASSPRGTQPQHF

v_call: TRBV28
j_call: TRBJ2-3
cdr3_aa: CASEGTSGGTDTQYF

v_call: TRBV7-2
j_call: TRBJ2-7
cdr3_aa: CASRTQNSIPYEQYF

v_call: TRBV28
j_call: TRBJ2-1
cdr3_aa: CASSLFRGTYNEQFF

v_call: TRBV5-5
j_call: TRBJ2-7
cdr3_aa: CASSLAVSYEQYF

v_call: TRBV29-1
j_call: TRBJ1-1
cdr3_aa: CSVGAWTGVLEAFF

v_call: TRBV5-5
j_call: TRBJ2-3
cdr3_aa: CASSLVGGGDTQYF

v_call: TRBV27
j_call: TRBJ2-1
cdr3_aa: CASSLSGTGAYNEQFF

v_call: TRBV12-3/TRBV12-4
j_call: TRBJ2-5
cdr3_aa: CASSPGTSGTQYF

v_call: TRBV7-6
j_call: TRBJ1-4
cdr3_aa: CASSPPGSEKLFF

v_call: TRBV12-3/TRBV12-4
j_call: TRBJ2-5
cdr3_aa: CASSKTGGSGETQYF

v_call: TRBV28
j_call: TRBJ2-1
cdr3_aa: CASSSQGHLSYNEQFF

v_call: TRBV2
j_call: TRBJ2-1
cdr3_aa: CASSEGVSGDSYNEQFF

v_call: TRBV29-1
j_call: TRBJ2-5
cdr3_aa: CSVAPPDRGGETQYF

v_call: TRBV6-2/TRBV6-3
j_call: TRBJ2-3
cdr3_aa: CASSYKVTDAQYF

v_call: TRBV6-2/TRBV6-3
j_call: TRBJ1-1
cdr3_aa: CASSRFRDGVEAFF

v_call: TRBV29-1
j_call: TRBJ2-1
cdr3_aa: CSVQGRGRSSYNEQFF

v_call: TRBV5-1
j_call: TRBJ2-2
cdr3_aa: CASSPFAGLGTGELFF

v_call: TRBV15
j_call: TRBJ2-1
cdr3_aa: CATSRRGYNEQFF

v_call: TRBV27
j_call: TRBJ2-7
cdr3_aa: CASSSLGYEQYF

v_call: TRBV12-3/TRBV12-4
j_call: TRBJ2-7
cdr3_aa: CASSLAGEQYF

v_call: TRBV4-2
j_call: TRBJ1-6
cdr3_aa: CASSQVRTGDSPLHF

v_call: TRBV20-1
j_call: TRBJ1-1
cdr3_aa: CSADQGSEAFF

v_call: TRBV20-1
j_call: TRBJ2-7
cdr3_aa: CSARDVYLAGLYEQYF

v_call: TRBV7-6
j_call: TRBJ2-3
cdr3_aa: CASTPFVGEADTQYF

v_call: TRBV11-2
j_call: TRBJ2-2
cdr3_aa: CATGREGDTVELFF